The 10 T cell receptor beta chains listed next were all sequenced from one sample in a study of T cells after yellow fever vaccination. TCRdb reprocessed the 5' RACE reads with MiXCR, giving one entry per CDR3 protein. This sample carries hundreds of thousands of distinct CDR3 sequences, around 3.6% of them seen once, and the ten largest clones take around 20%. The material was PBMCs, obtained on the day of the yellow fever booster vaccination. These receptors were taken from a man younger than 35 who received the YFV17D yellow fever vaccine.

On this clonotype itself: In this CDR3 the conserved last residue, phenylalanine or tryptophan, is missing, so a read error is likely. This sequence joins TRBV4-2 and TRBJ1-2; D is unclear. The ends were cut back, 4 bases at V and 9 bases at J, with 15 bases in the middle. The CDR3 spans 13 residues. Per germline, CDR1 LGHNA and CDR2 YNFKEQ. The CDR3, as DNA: TGTGCCAGCAGCCCTGGGGATTCGCGGAGCTACACCTCC. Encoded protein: CASSPGDSRSYTS.

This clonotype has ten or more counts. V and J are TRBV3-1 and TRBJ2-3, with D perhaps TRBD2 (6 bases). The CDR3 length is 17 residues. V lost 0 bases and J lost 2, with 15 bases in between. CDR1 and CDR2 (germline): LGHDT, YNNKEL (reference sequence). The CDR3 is CASSQDGTSRVTDTQYF. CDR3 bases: TGTGCCAGCAGCCAAGATGGAACTAGCAGGGTCACAGATACGCAGTATTTT.

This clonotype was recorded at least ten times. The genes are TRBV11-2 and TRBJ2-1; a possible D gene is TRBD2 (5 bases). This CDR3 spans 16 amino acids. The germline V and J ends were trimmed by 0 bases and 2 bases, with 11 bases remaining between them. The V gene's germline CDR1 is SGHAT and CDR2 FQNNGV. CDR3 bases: TGTGCCAGCAGCTTAGAAATACTAGTACCCTACAATGAGCAGTTCTTC. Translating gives CASSLEILVPYNEQFF.

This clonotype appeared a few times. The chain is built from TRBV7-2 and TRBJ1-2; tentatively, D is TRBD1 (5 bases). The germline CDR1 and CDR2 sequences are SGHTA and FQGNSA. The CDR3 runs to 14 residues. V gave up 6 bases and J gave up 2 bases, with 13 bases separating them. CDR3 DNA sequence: TGTGCCAGCAGATCACCGGGGGGGAACTATGGCTACACCTTC. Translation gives CASRSPGGNYGYTF.

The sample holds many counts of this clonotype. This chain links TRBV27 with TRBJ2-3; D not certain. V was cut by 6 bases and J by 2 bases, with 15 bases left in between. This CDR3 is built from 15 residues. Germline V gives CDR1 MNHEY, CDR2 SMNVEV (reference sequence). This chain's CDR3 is CASSLQLGFTDTQYF. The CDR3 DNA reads TGTGCCAGCAGCCTCCAGTTGGGTTTCACAGATACGCAGTATTTT.

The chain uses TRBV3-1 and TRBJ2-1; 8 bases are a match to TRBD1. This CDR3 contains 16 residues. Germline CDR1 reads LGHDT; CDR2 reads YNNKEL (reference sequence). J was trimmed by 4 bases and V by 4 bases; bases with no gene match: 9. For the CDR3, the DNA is TGTGCCAGCAGCCCACCGGAGGGACAGGAGTACAATGAGCAGTTCTTC. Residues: CASSPPEGQEYNEQFF.

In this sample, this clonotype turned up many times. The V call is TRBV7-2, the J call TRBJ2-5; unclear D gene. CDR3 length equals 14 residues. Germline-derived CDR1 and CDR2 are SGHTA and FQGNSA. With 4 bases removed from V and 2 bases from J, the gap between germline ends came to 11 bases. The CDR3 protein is CASSYSHMQETQYF. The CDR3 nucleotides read TGTGCCAGCAGCTACAGTCACATGCAAGAGACCCAGTACTTC.

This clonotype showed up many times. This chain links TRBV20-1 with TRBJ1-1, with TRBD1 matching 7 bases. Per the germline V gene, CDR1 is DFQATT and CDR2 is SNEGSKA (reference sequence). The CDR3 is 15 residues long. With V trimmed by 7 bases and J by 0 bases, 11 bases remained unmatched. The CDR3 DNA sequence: TGCAGTGTCCTGTCCGGGACAGAAATGAACACTGAAGCTTTCTTT. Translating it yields CSVLSGTEMNTEAFF.

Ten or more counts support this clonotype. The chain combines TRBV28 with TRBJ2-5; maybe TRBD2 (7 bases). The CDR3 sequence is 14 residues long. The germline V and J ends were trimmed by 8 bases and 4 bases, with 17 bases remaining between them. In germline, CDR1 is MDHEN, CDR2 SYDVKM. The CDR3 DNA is TGTGCCAGCTACGCGGGGGCCCCTGGAGAGACCCAGTACTTC. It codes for CASYAGAPGETQYF.

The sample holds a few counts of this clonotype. This CDR3 reads CASSLVRPSSTDTQYF. The CDR3 DNA is TGTGCCAGCAGCTTAGTTCGCCCGAGCTCCACAGATACGCAGTATTTT. The chain links TRBV7-9 to TRBJ2-3, with D hard to call. Germline loops: CDR1 SEHNR, CDR2 FQNEAQ (reference sequence). The V gene lost 1 base and the J gene lost 2 bases, with 13 bases spanning the gap. This CDR3 is 16 amino acids long.